The next 26 T cell receptor beta chains were all read from a single sample in a study of cytomegalovirus exposure and HLA in healthy donors. The assay was immunoSEQ multiplex PCR, and TCRdb's table has in-frame clones only and misses some. The profile shows 180,000 or so clones, about 83% of them singletons. The sequencing sample was made of PBMCs. These receptors were obtained from a woman in her twenties or thirties in good health and CMV-seronegative.

The count of this clone is one. V gene TRBV4-1 combines with J gene TRBJ1-4; D remains ambiguous. The CDR3 runs 15 residues. Trimming shortened V by 3 bases and J by 2 bases, and 10 bases separated the two germline ends. Germline lookup yields CDR1 MGHRA and CDR2 YSYEKL. CDR3: CASSHKQPTNEKLFF. DNA of the CDR3: TGCGCCAGCAGCCATAAACAGCCCACTAATGAAAAACTGTTTTTT.

This clone was observed once. The chain has TRBV6-1 and TRBJ1-6; D gene uncertain. Germline values: CDR1 MNHNS, CDR2 SASEGT. Trimming pared 6 bases from V and 7 bases from J, leaving 16 bases between. There are 15 residues in the CDR3. The CDR3 DNA sequence: TGTGCCAGCAGGGAGGCCGCGGCTCCAAATTCACCCCTCCACTTT. As protein: CASREAAAPNSPLHF.

The chain has TRBV5-6 and TRBJ2-7; D perhaps matches TRBD2 (5 bases). CDR1 is SGHDT, CDR2 YYEEEE, per germline. Trimming took 1 base from V and 0 from J, leaving 11 bases between them. The CDR3 sequence is 15 residues long. The CDR3 sequence is CASSLSPGNSYEQYF. The CDR3 DNA is TGTGCCAGCAGCTTGTCCCCGGGGAACTCCTACGAGCAGTACTTC.

This chain links TRBV6-5 with TRBJ1-1, with D maybe TRBD1 (5 bases). The CDR3 is 15 residues long. V was clipped by 0 bases and J by 4 bases, with 12 bases between them. Germline V gene lookup returns CDR1 MNHEY and CDR2 SVGAGI. CDR3 protein: CASSYSVWGGTEAFF. The DNA for the CDR3 is TGTGCCAGCAGTTACTCGGTTTGGGGCGGCACTGAAGCTTTCTTT.

The chain employs TRBV27 and TRBJ2-2; D remains unclear. Germline V lookup: CDR1 MNHEY, CDR2 SMNVEV (reference sequence). There are 14 residues in the CDR3. V was trimmed by 5 bases and J by 7 bases, leaving 14 bases between them. This CDR3 reads CASSANSRGGELFF. As DNA, the CDR3 is TGTGCCAGCAGTGCCAACTCCAGAGGCGGGGAGCTGTTTTTT.

The rearrangement links TRBV6-5 to TRBJ2-7; tentative D call: TRBD2 (5 bases). CDR1 is MNHEY and CDR2 is SVGAGI in the germline V gene. Deletions cut 6 bases from V and 1 base from J, with 13 bases between. There are 14 residues in the CDR3. In nucleotides, the CDR3 is TGTGCCAGCAGAACCACCCGAGGGTCCTACGAGCAGTACTTC. Its translation is CASRTTRGSYEQYF.

The V gene is TRBV7-6, the J gene TRBJ2-5, with D perhaps TRBD1 (6 bases). The CDR3 has 15 amino acids. Deletions cut 4 bases from V and 0 bases from J, with 12 bases between. The germline gives CDR1 SGHVS, CDR2 FNYEAQ. The CDR3 spells CASSSSGDNQETQYF. The CDR3 DNA is TGTGCCAGCAGCTCCTCAGGGGATAACCAAGAGACCCAGTACTTC.

This chain joins TRBV27 and TRBJ1-6; weak D call: TRBD1 (5 bases). Germline CDR1 reads MNHEY; CDR2 reads SMNVEV (reference sequence). The CDR3 is 15 amino acids. V gave up 2 bases and J gave up 9 bases, with 14 bases separating them. The CDR3 DNA reads TGTGCCAGCAGTTTAAGGCCAGGGTCCGGTTCACCCCTCCACTTT. Translation gives CASSLRPGSGSPLHF.

The chain has TRBV5-5 and TRBJ1-3; D not certain. Trimming cost V 1 base and J 3 bases, with 11 bases left between them. The CDR3 has 15 amino acids. Germline V gene data show CDR1 as SGHKS and CDR2 as YYEKEE (reference sequence). The CDR3 sequence: CASSLTDILGNTIYF. The CDR3, as DNA: TGTGCCAGCAGCTTGACCGACATCCTTGGAAACACCATATATTTT.

The chain recombines TRBV10-3 with TRBJ1-1; maybe TRBD1 (5 bases). Germline values: CDR1 ENHRY, CDR2 SYGVKD. The CDR3 covers 14 residues. Trimming took 7 bases from V and 5 from J, leaving 17 bases between them. CDR3 region: CAINRRGEVTEAFF. The CDR3 DNA sequence: TGTGCCATCAATAGGCGGGGGGAGGTAACTGAAGCTTTCTTT.

The V and J genes are TRBV11-2 and TRBJ1-2; TRBD1 agrees at 7 bases. V gave up 5 bases and J gave up 6 bases; unmatched junction bases: 9. The CDR3 has 14 amino acids. The V gene's germline CDR1 is SGHAT and CDR2 FQNNGV. CDR3 sequence: CASSHIDRANGYTF. The CDR3, as DNA: TGTGCCAGCAGCCACATCGACAGGGCGAATGGCTACACCTTC.

This clone occurred once. The chain employs TRBV4-1 and TRBJ1-2; D ambiguous. V was clipped by 0 bases and J by 2 bases, with 4 bases between them. CDR3 length equals 13 residues. Germline CDR1 and CDR2: MGHRA and YSYEKL. The CDR3 sequence is CASSQDRNYGYTF. For the CDR3, the DNA is TGCGCCAGCAGCCAAGATCGGAACTATGGCTACACCTTC.

This clone was seen only a few times. This chain connects TRBV25-1 to TRBJ2-3; a possible D gene is TRBD1 (6 bases). V was trimmed by 7 bases and J by 2 bases, leaving 16 bases between them. The length of the CDR3 is 15 residues. Germline assignment: CDR1 MGHDK and CDR2 SYGVNS. The CDR3 is CASTERDTYTDTQYF. The DNA for the CDR3 is TGTGCCAGCACCGAACGGGACACCTACACAGATACGCAGTATTTT. The full variable domain, with the rest looked up from reference TRBV25-1 and TRBJ2-3, is EADIYQTPRYLVIGTGKKITLECSQTMGHDKMYWYQQDPGMELHLIHYSYGVNSTEKGDLSSESTVSRIRTEHFPLTLESARPSHTSQYLCASTERDTYTDTQYFGPGTRLTVL.

The gene calls are TRBV4-1 and TRBJ1-1; D remains unclear. V was cut by 4 bases and J by 1 base, with 7 bases left in between. The germline V gene has CDR1 MGHRA and CDR2 YSYEKL. This CDR3 spans 13 amino acids. CDR3 region: CASSPPGNTEAFF. DNA for the CDR3: TGCGCCAGCAGCCCGCCGGGGAACACTGAAGCTTTCTTT.

V and J are TRBV7-9 and TRBJ2-2, with 7 bases lining up with TRBD1. The CDR3 is 14 residues long. V was clipped by 2 bases and J by 6 bases; unmatched bases: 3. Germline values: CDR1 SEHNR, CDR2 FQNEAQ (reference sequence). CDR3 region: CASSLYDRAGELFF. CDR3 sequence (DNA): TGTGCCAGCAGCTTATACGACAGGGCCGGGGAGCTGTTTTTT.

The rearrangement links TRBV4-2 to TRBJ2-1; 9 bases align to TRBD2. Trimming removed 0 bases from V and 9 bases from J; junction bases left unmatched: 9. This CDR3 region has 16 residues. CDR1 is LGHNA and CDR2 is YNFKEQ in the germline V gene. CDR3 in amino acids: CASSQEGGGAFFEQFF. CDR3 in DNA: TGTGCCAGCAGCCAAGAGGGCGGGGGGGCCTTCTTTGAGCAGTTCTTC.

The rearrangement links TRBV4-1 to TRBJ1-1; TRBD1 might be the D (5 bases). The CDR3 spans 16 residues. V was clipped by 0 bases and J by 6 bases, with 17 bases between them. The germline V gene encodes CDR1 MGHRA and CDR2 YSYEKL. In nucleotides, the CDR3 is TGCGCCAGCAGCCAAGATACTTACGGACAAAGGGCTGAAGCTTTCTTT. Translating it yields CASSQDTYGQRAEAFF.

This clone was seen a single time. The chain employs TRBV4-1 and TRBJ2-1; D perhaps matches TRBD2 (6 bases). This CDR3 contains 15 residues. Trimming stripped 1 base from V and 4 bases from J, with 11 bases between. Germline lookup yields CDR1 MGHRA and CDR2 YSYEKL. This CDR3 is CASSQVASEYNEQFF. CDR3 sequence (DNA): TGCGCCAGCAGCCAAGTGGCTAGCGAATACAATGAGCAGTTCTTC.

For this clone: The same CDR3 arises from other DNA sequences in this sample as well. V gene TRBV5-1 combines with J gene TRBJ1-1; 12 bases fit TRBD1. Losses at the gene ends were 7 bases for V and 0 bases for J; bases not matched to a gene: 1. Germline V lookup: CDR1 SGHRS, CDR2 YFSETQ. The CDR3 runs 14 residues. CDR3 protein: CASGTGGLNTEAFF. The CDR3 nucleotides read TGCGCCAGCGGGACAGGGGGCCTGAACACTGAAGCTTTCTTT. The complete variable domain, with remaining parts taken from reference TRBV5-1 and TRBJ1-1, reads KAGVTQTPRYLIKTRGQQVTLSCSPISGHRSVSWYQQTPGQGLQFLFEYFSETQRNKGNFPGRFSGRQFSNSRSEMNVSTLELGDSALYLCASGTGGLNTEAFFGQGTRLTVV.

This clone was picked up one time. The CDR3 protein is CASGTSNWDEQFF. The CDR3 nucleotides are TGCGCCAGCGGGACTAGCAATTGGGATGAGCAGTTCTTC. This chain links TRBV5-1 with TRBJ2-1; 9 nucleotides line up with TRBD2. The CDR3 runs to 13 residues. Trimming cost V 7 bases and J 8 bases; bases outside gene matches: 7. CDR1 SGHRS and CDR2 YFSETQ come from the germline V gene.

This chain links TRBV5-5 with TRBJ1-1, with TRBD1 matching 8 bases. The CDR3 covers 15 residues. Unmatched junction bases numbered 6, after V lost 4 bases and J lost 1 base. Germline-derived CDR1 and CDR2 are SGHKS and YYEKEE (reference sequence). The CDR3 nucleotides are TGTGCCAGCAGCCCTACGGACAGGGAGAACACTGAAGCTTTCTTT. Translating it yields CASSPTDRENTEAFF.

The V call is TRBV19, the J call TRBJ1-1; the match to TRBD1 covers 7 bases. This CDR3 region has 13 residues. Germline V gene sequence: CDR1 LNHDA, CDR2 SQIVND (reference sequence). The V gene end was trimmed by 8 bases and the J gene end by 4 bases; junction bases not matched to a gene: 7. The CDR3 loop is CASRQGKTTEAFF. For the CDR3, the DNA is TGTGCCAGTCGACAGGGTAAGACCACTGAAGCTTTCTTT. The variable domain in full, with the rest retrieved from reference TRBV19 and TRBJ1-1, is DGGITQSPKYLFRKEGQNVTLSCEQNLNHDAMYWYRQDPGQGLRLIYYSQIVNDFQKGDIAEGYSVSREKKESFPLTVTSAQKNPTAFYLCASRQGKTTEAFFGQGTRLTVV.

This chain joins TRBV10-2 and TRBJ2-1; 9 nucleotides line up with TRBD2. CDR1 and CDR2 (germline): WSHSY, SAAADI. V shed 7 bases, J shed 7 bases, and the junction held 8 bases outside the gene matches. The CDR3 runs to 14 residues. DNA of the CDR3: TGCGCCAGCACCCCGGGACTAGCCTTAAATGAGCAGTTCTTC. Translated, it gives CASTPGLALNEQFF.

V usage is TRBV7-8 and J usage is TRBJ1-2, with D perhaps TRBD1 (5 bases). Germline-derived CDR1 and CDR2 are SGHVS and FQNEAQ. The V end lost 1 base, the J end lost 0 bases, and 12 bases lay between the germline ends. The CDR3 totals 16 residues. The CDR3 region has the DNA TGTGCCAGCAGCTTAGACGCAGGGCCCCCTAACTATGGCTACACCTTC. Residues: CASSLDAGPPNYGYTF.

This clone was recorded only once. The germline gene is not matched at one end of the junction; a read error may be the cause. The sample contains more than one DNA sequence encoding this CDR3. V usage is TRBV30 and J usage is TRBJ1-5, with TRBD1 as a possible D gene (5 bases). Germline V lookup: CDR1 GTSNPN, CDR2 SVGIG (reference sequence). The length of the CDR3 is 14 residues. The CDR3 nucleotides are TGTGCCTTAAACCCCCGGCGGGGCAACCAGCCCCAGCATTTT. It yields the protein CALNPRRGNQPQHF.

The chain has TRBV9 and TRBJ2-1; 10 positions agree with TRBD1. CDR1 is SGDLS and CDR2 is YYNGEE in the germline V gene. V was pared by 2 bases and J by 7 bases, with 12 bases of the junction left unmatched. This CDR3 comprises 17 residues. The CDR3 loop is CASSVTAGTGALNEQFF. Written as DNA, the CDR3 is TGTGCCAGCAGCGTTACCGCCGGGACAGGGGCATTAAATGAGCAGTTCTTC.